Listed below are T cell receptor beta chains from one sample, sequenced in a study of blood T cells in healthy people across ages. A single record per CDR3 protein comes from TCRdb applying MiXCR to the 5' RACE reads. The sample carries over 1,300,000 distinct CDR3 sequences, 59% recorded once. Sequences were obtained from blood. The receptor set was obtained from a man younger than 30 in good health. CDR3s include the opening cysteine and the closing phenylalanine or tryptophan. Fields, in order: CDR3 protein, CDR3 DNA, CDR3 length, V gene, D gene, J gene, clone size. D genes are given only for firm matches. Clone sizes are given selectively: once, few, many, or a class where the clone is expanded.

CDR3aa: CASSQDPGDTEAFF; CDR3nt: TGTGCCAGCAGTCAGGACCCAGGAGACACTGAAGCTTTCTTT; len: 14; v_gene: TRBV4-1; d_gene: -; j_gene: TRBJ1-1; abundance: -
CDR3aa: CSATGTSGSQETQYF; CDR3nt: TGCAGTGCTACGGGGACTAGCGGGAGCCAAGAGACCCAGTACTTC; len: 15; v_gene: TRBV20-1; d_gene: TRBD2; j_gene: TRBJ2-5; abundance: -
CDR3aa: CASSQGLGKGSEQYF; CDR3nt: TGCGCCAGCAGCCAAGGTTTAGGGAAGGGGAGCGAGCAGTACTTC; len: 15; v_gene: TRBV4-3; d_gene: -; j_gene: TRBJ2-7; abundance: few
CDR3aa: CSVRDSGPDTQYF; CDR3nt: TGCAGTGTTAGAGATTCGGGACCAGATACGCAGTATTTT; len: 13; v_gene: TRBV20-1; d_gene: -; j_gene: TRBJ2-3; abundance: -
CDR3aa: CASSALLPETHEQFF; CDR3nt: TGTGCCAGCAGTGCCTTGCTCCCCGAGACGCATGAGCAGTTCTTC; len: 15; v_gene: TRBV6-5; d_gene: -; j_gene: TRBJ2-1; abundance: -
CDR3aa: CASSLYRDREYGYTF; CDR3nt: TGTGCCAGCAGCCTCTACCGGGACAGGGAATATGGCTACACCTTC; len: 15; v_gene: TRBV7-9; d_gene: TRBD1; j_gene: TRBJ1-2; abundance: few
CDR3aa: CSVLGRAYNEQFF; CDR3nt: TGCAGCGTTCTCGGGAGGGCCTACAATGAGCAGTTCTTC; len: 13; v_gene: TRBV29-1; d_gene: TRBD2; j_gene: TRBJ2-1; abundance: -
CDR3aa: CSVVPSGIKNSYEQYF; CDR3nt: TGCAGCGTTGTTCCTAGCGGGATAAAAAACTCCTACGAGCAGTACTTC; len: 16; v_gene: TRBV29-1; d_gene: TRBD2; j_gene: TRBJ2-7; abundance: -
CDR3aa: CASKPGQDYGYTF; CDR3nt: TGCGCCAGCAAACCGGGACAGGACTATGGCTACACCTTC; len: 13; v_gene: TRBV5-1; d_gene: TRBD1; j_gene: TRBJ1-2; abundance: -
CDR3aa: CASSSGTEGNQPQHF; CDR3nt: TGTGCCAGCAGCTCCGGGACAGAGGGAAATCAGCCCCAGCATTTT; len: 15; v_gene: TRBV7-9; d_gene: TRBD1; j_gene: TRBJ1-5; abundance: -
CDR3aa: CATSGGGSTDTQYF; CDR3nt: TGTGCCACCAGTGGCGGGGGCTCCACAGATACGCAGTATTTT; len: 14; v_gene: TRBV24-1; d_gene: -; j_gene: TRBJ2-3; abundance: -
CDR3aa: CASSQRRVNGELFF; CDR3nt: TGTGCCAGCAGTCAAAGGCGGGTAAACGGGGAGCTGTTTTTT; len: 14; v_gene: TRBV12-3/TRBV12-4; d_gene: -; j_gene: TRBJ2-2; abundance: -
CDR3aa: CASSVGVPQYF; CDR3nt: TGTGCCAGCAGTGTAGGGGTTCCGCAGTATTTT; len: 11; v_gene: TRBV2; d_gene: -; j_gene: TRBJ2-3; abundance: -
CDR3aa: CASSYSIGRSGRNPYEQYF; CDR3nt: TGTGCCAGCAGTTACTCGATAGGAAGGAGCGGGAGGAATCCCTACGAGCAGTACTTC; len: 19; v_gene: TRBV6-5; d_gene: TRBD2; j_gene: TRBJ2-7; abundance: -
CDR3aa: CSAGLVQGLTDTQYF; CDR3nt: TGCAGTGCAGGTCTCGTGCAGGGGCTTACAGATACGCAGTATTTT; len: 15; v_gene: TRBV20-1; d_gene: -; j_gene: TRBJ2-3; abundance: -
CDR3aa: CASSDTPGDGYTF; CDR3nt: TGTGCCAGCAGTGACACCCCGGGTGATGGCTACACCTTC; len: 13; v_gene: TRBV12-3/TRBV12-4; d_gene: -; j_gene: TRBJ1-2; abundance: -
CDR3aa: CASRGRTGVNTEAFF; CDR3nt: TGTGCCAGCAGGGGGAGGACAGGGGTGAACACTGAAGCTTTCTTT; len: 15; v_gene: TRBV2; d_gene: TRBD1; j_gene: TRBJ1-1; abundance: -
CDR3aa: CASSQEIGAHNEKLFF; CDR3nt: TGCGCCAGCAGCCAAGAAATAGGGGCGCATAATGAAAAACTGTTTTTT; len: 16; v_gene: TRBV4-1; d_gene: -; j_gene: TRBJ1-4; abundance: -
CDR3aa: CSATSTTSTSTDTQYF; CDR3nt: TGCAGTGCTACTTCGACTACCTCTACTAGCACAGATACGCAGTATTTT; len: 16; v_gene: TRBV20-1; d_gene: -; j_gene: TRBJ2-3; abundance: -
CDR3aa: CSVDNSGTDLYF; CDR3nt: TGCAGCGTTGATAATTCCGGCACAGATTTGTATTTT; len: 12; v_gene: TRBV29-1; d_gene: -; j_gene: TRBJ2-3; abundance: few
CDR3aa: CSVEWGQGGTGELFF; CDR3nt: TGCAGCGTTGAGTGGGGACAGGGAGGAACCGGGGAGCTGTTTTTT; len: 15; v_gene: TRBV29-1; d_gene: TRBD1; j_gene: TRBJ2-2; abundance: -
CDR3aa: CASSEISRTGENIQYF; CDR3nt: TGTGCCAGCAGTGAAATCAGCAGGACAGGGGAAAACATTCAGTACTTC; len: 16; v_gene: TRBV2; d_gene: TRBD1; j_gene: TRBJ2-4; abundance: few
CDR3aa: CASSLWSRETQYF; CDR3nt: TGTGCCAGCAGCTTATGGTCTCGAGAGACCCAGTACTTC; len: 13; v_gene: TRBV7-2; d_gene: -; j_gene: TRBJ2-5; abundance: -
CDR3aa: CSVEKTSSGELFF; CDR3nt: TGCAGCGTTGAAAAGACTAGCTCCGGGGAGCTGTTTTTT; len: 13; v_gene: TRBV29-1; d_gene: TRBD2; j_gene: TRBJ2-2; abundance: -
CDR3aa: CSGIHDKQETQYF; CDR3nt: TGCAGCGGGATTCATGACAAACAAGAGACCCAGTACTTC; len: 13; v_gene: TRBV29-1; d_gene: -; j_gene: TRBJ2-5; abundance: -
CDR3aa: CASSPDRVVPRLQETQYF; CDR3nt: TGTGCCAGCAGCCCAGACAGGGTTGTTCCCCGTCTCCAAGAGACCCAGTACTTC; len: 18; v_gene: TRBV14; d_gene: TRBD1; j_gene: TRBJ2-5; abundance: -